Listed below are T cell receptor beta chains from one sample, sequenced in a study of CD8 T cell repertoires and HIV-1 epitope variants. Method: immunoSEQ multiplex PCR; TCRdb's copy keeps in-frame clones and lacks some. Seen here are some 5,000 clones, about three fifths observed once, and the top ten hold over 40%. These receptors' targets are unknown. Specimen: cultured CD8+ T cells derived from PBMCs. The receptor set was obtained from a male donor with HIV. CDR3s include the opening cysteine and the closing phenylalanine or tryptophan. D genes are given only for firm matches. Some rows mark clone size as missing; the rest say once, few, many or name a class of expanded clone.

cdr3_length clone_size j_call v_call d_call cdr3_nt cdr3_aa
14 - TRBJ1-5 TRBV11-2 - TGTGCCAGCAGCAGGGACCAGGAGGGTCAGCCCCAGCATTTT CASSRDQEGQPQHF
14 - TRBJ1-2 TRBV7-3 - TGTGCCAGCAGCCCAACAGGGACGGACTATGGCTACACCTTC CASSPTGTDYGYTF
14 - TRBJ2-1 TRBV6-1 TRBD1 TGTGCCAGCAGTGCTGACAGGGCGGCCAATGAGCAGTTCTTC CASSADRAANEQFF
16 hyperexpanded TRBJ2-1 TRBV27 TRBD1 TGTGCCAGCAGTTTATCACAGGGGATATCCTACAATGAGCAGTTCTTC CASSLSQGISYNEQFF
16 - TRBJ2-5 TRBV4-1 TRBD1 TGCGCCAGCAGCCAAGATCATAGGACAGGGGCTAAAGAGCAGTACTTC CASSQDHRTGAKEQYF
14 - TRBJ2-7 TRBV5-6 - TGTGCCAGCAGCTTGGCCGGCAGCGCCTACGAGCAGTACTTC CASSLAGSAYEQYF
13 - TRBJ2-7 TRBV6-1 - TGTGCCAGCAGTGTCGGGAATTCCTACGAGCAGTACTTC CASSVGNSYEQYF
15 few TRBJ1-1 TRBV7-8 - TGTGCCAGCAGCCCCGGCCTCGGTGGAGTAGGTGAAGCTTTCTTT CASSPGLGGVGEAFF
14 - TRBJ1-1 TRBV5-6 - TGTGCCAGCAGCTTGGTTTCGGGCGGTACTGAAGCTTTCTTT CASSLVSGGTEAFF
13 few TRBJ2-7 TRBV28 - TGTGCCAGCAGTTTGGGGGGTACCTACGAGCAGTACTTC CASSLGGTYEQYF
16 - TRBJ1-2 TRBV5-4 - TGTGCCAGCAGCCCTTGGCCGGTAGAATTGGACTATGGCTACACCTTC CASSPWPVELDYGYTF
16 - TRBJ1-1 TRBV6-1 - TGTGCCAGCAGTGAGGCCATTGCATCCATGAACACTGAAGCTTTCTTT CASSEAIASMNTEAFF
15 - TRBJ2-7 TRBV27 - TGTGCCAGCAGTTACTCTGTTGACAACCTCTACGAGCAGTACTTC CASSYSVDNLYEQYF
12 - TRBJ1-1 TRBV7-8 - TGTGCCAGCAGCTTAATGTCCACTGAAGCTTTCTTT CASSLMSTEAFF
14 - TRBJ2-7 TRBV11-2 TRBD2 TGTGCCAGCGCGAGCGGGAGGTCCACATACGAGCAGTACTTC CASASGRSTYEQYF
11 medium-sized TRBJ2-7 TRBV7-4 TRBD1 TGTGCCAGCGCAACAGGGGACGAGCAGTACTTC CASATGDEQYF
14 - TRBJ1-1 TRBV16 - TGTGCCAGCAGCCTAAATACTTTGAACACTGAAGCTTTCTTT CASSLNTLNTEAFF